Listed below are T cell receptor beta chains from one sample, sequenced in a study of cytomegalovirus exposure and HLA in healthy donors. Assay used: immunoSEQ multiplex PCR; TCRdb lists only in-frame clones, some missing. The sample consists of some 120,000 clones, 80% of them appearing once. Sequenced sample: PBMCs. The receptors here all came from a man aged 25-40 years in good health and CMV-seronegative. Both conserved end residues are part of each CDR3. Fields, in order: D gene, V gene, clone size, J gene, CDR3 protein, CDR3 DNA. D genes are given only for firm matches. Where a row states a size, it is once, few, many or the class of an expanded clone; other rows omit it.

d_gene: TRBD1; v_gene: TRBV4-3; abundance: .; j_gene: TRBJ1-1; CDR3aa: CASTSAPGTALQAFF; CDR3nt: TGCGCCAGCACGAGCGCCCCCGGGACAGCCCTCCAAGCTTTCTTT
d_gene: TRBD2; v_gene: TRBV5-8; abundance: .; j_gene: TRBJ2-3; CDR3aa: CASSSGTSATDTQYF; CDR3nt: TGTGCCAGCAGCTCTGGGACTAGCGCCACAGATACGCAGTATTTT
d_gene: .; v_gene: TRBV27; abundance: .; j_gene: TRBJ1-1; CDR3aa: CASSFAVKNTEAFF; CDR3nt: TGTGCCAGCAGTTTTGCAGTGAAGAACACTGAAGCTTTCTTT
d_gene: TRBD1; v_gene: TRBV14; abundance: .; j_gene: TRBJ2-7; CDR3aa: CASSPQTGALAYEQYF; CDR3nt: TGTGCCAGCAGCCCGCAGACAGGGGCTCTAGCCTACGAGCAGTACTTC
d_gene: .; v_gene: TRBV7-9; abundance: once; j_gene: TRBJ2-5; CDR3aa: CASYTLLSGEQYF; CDR3nt: TGTGCCAGCTACACTCTACTATCAGGGGAGCAGTACTTC
d_gene: TRBD2; v_gene: TRBV11-2; abundance: .; j_gene: TRBJ2-1; CDR3aa: CASSLVASGPSYNEQFF; CDR3nt: TGTGCCAGCAGCTTAGTGGCTAGCGGACCCTCCTACAATGAGCAGTTCTTC
d_gene: TRBD1; v_gene: TRBV29-1; abundance: .; j_gene: TRBJ1-2; CDR3aa: CSVEDGIGGQGDYGYTF; CDR3nt: TGCAGCGTTGAAGACGGTATTGGGGGACAGGGAGACTATGGCTACACCTTC
d_gene: .; v_gene: TRBV9; abundance: once; j_gene: TRBJ2-1; CDR3aa: CASSLRYNEQFF; CDR3nt: TGTGCCAGCAGTCTGAGGTACAATGAGCAGTTCTTC
d_gene: .; v_gene: TRBV6-5; abundance: .; j_gene: TRBJ2-3; CDR3aa: CATVRSPDTQYF; CDR3nt: TGTGCCACAGTTCGATCCCCAGATACGCAGTATTTT
d_gene: TRBD2; v_gene: TRBV28; abundance: .; j_gene: TRBJ2-1; CDR3aa: CASSVAGGGLYNEQFF; CDR3nt: TGTGCCAGCAGCGTAGCGGGAGGGGGTTTGTACAATGAGCAGTTCTTC
d_gene: .; v_gene: TRBV5-8; abundance: .; j_gene: TRBJ2-3; CDR3aa: CASSSPSRPTGLDTQYF; CDR3nt: TGTGCCAGCAGCTCGCCCTCAAGACCGACAGGTTTAGATACGCAGTATTTT
d_gene: TRBD2; v_gene: TRBV5-5; abundance: .; j_gene: TRBJ2-7; CDR3aa: CASSAGLAGAIYEQYF; CDR3nt: TGTGCCAGCAGCGCGGGACTAGCGGGGGCCATCTACGAGCAGTACTTC
d_gene: .; v_gene: TRBV20-1; abundance: .; j_gene: TRBJ2-3; CDR3aa: CSASRSGPQYF; CDR3nt: TGCAGTGCTAGTCGGTCAGGGCCGCAGTATTTT
d_gene: TRBD1; v_gene: TRBV7-2; abundance: few; j_gene: TRBJ2-7; CDR3aa: CASSKTGTASSYEQYF; CDR3nt: TGTGCCAGCAGCAAAACCGGGACAGCAAGCTCCTACGAGCAGTACTTC
d_gene: .; v_gene: TRBV18; abundance: few; j_gene: TRBJ1-5; CDR3aa: CASSPRTGDYQPQHF; CDR3nt: TGTGCCAGCTCACCACGCACGGGAGATTATCAGCCCCAGCATTTT
d_gene: TRBD2; v_gene: TRBV7-9; abundance: .; j_gene: TRBJ2-5; CDR3aa: CASSPRSGSGGPQETQYF; CDR3nt: TGTGCCAGCAGCCCTCGGTCTGGTAGCGGGGGGCCCCAAGAGACCCAGTACTTC
d_gene: TRBD1; v_gene: TRBV6-5; abundance: .; j_gene: TRBJ2-7; CDR3aa: CASSLTHHRGHEQYF; CDR3nt: TGTGCCAGCAGTCTTACTCACCACAGGGGCCACGAGCAGTACTTC
d_gene: TRBD2; v_gene: TRBV5-4; abundance: .; j_gene: TRBJ2-3; CDR3aa: CASSSGLAGVSHTQYF; CDR3nt: TGTGCCAGCAGCTCGGGACTAGCGGGAGTATCTCATACGCAGTATTTT
d_gene: TRBD2; v_gene: TRBV27; abundance: .; j_gene: TRBJ2-7; CDR3aa: CASSLSSGSPEQYF; CDR3nt: TGTGCCAGCAGTCTATCAAGCGGGAGCCCCGAGCAGTACTTC